Listed below are T cell receptor beta chains from one sample, sequenced in a study of blood T cell repertoires in COVID-19. Assay used: immunoSEQ multiplex PCR; TCRdb lists only in-frame clones, some missing. The table shows fewer than 100,000 clones, with around 84% occurring only once. What was sequenced was peripheral blood. The receptors derive from a woman aged 50 to 65 with acute or convalescent COVID-19. The conserved cysteine and the conserved F or W are not part of the CDR3 here. Fields, in order: D gene, V gene, J gene, CDR3 protein. D genes are given only for firm matches.

d_call: TRBD1; v_call: TRBV7-9; j_call: TRBJ1-1; cdr3_aa: ASSRQGRLNTEAF
d_call: TRBD1; v_call: TRBV28; j_call: TRBJ1-5; cdr3_aa: ASSRLLPFLVLDRPEQPQH
d_call: TRBD1; v_call: TRBV5-6; j_call: TRBJ1-2; cdr3_aa: ASTLQGVPYGYT
d_call: TRBD1; v_call: TRBV4-1; j_call: TRBJ1-2; cdr3_aa: ASSQPDRDRAYGYT
d_call: -; v_call: TRBV18; j_call: TRBJ2-5; cdr3_aa: ASSPSEQETQY
d_call: TRBD1; v_call: TRBV5-4; j_call: TRBJ2-7; cdr3_aa: ASRAPGQGPYEQY
d_call: TRBD1; v_call: TRBV18; j_call: TRBJ2-7; cdr3_aa: ASSPLPGTATYEQY
d_call: -; v_call: TRBV11-2; j_call: TRBJ2-1; cdr3_aa: ASSLAPLGGKNEQF
d_call: -; v_call: TRBV15; j_call: TRBJ1-1; cdr3_aa: ATSRGVGESPMNTEAF
d_call: -; v_call: TRBV9; j_call: TRBJ1-3; cdr3_aa: ASSAASSISGNTIY
d_call: -; v_call: TRBV28; j_call: TRBJ2-5; cdr3_aa: ASSFLGGDAPGETQY
d_call: TRBD1; v_call: TRBV4-2; j_call: TRBJ2-3; cdr3_aa: ASSPPGQGTDTQY
d_call: TRBD1; v_call: TRBV10-3; j_call: TRBJ1-1; cdr3_aa: AINSPDRANTEAF
d_call: TRBD2; v_call: TRBV7-8; j_call: TRBJ2-1; cdr3_aa: ASSLAVENSGRVEQF
d_call: -; v_call: TRBV29-1; j_call: TRBJ1-5; cdr3_aa: SVEDSTGNQPQH
d_call: -; v_call: TRBV4-3; j_call: TRBJ2-3; cdr3_aa: ASSQDLGADTDTQY
d_call: TRBD2; v_call: TRBV3-1/TRBV3-2; j_call: TRBJ2-2; cdr3_aa: ASSQARGANTGELF
d_call: -; v_call: TRBV30; j_call: TRBJ2-1; cdr3_aa: AWREGTLWNEQF